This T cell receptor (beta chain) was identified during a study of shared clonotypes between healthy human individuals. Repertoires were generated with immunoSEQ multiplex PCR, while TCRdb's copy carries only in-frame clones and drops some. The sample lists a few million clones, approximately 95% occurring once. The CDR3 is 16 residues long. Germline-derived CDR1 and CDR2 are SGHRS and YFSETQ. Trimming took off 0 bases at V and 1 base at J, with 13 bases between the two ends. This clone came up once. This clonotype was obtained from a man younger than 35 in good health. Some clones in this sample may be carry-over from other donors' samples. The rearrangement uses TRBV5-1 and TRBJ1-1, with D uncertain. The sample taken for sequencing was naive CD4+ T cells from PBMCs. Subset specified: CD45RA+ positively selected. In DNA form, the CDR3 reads TGCGCCAGCAGCTTGGGGGGTGGGCGACAGAACACTGAAGCTTTCTTT. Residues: CASSLGGGRQNTEAFF. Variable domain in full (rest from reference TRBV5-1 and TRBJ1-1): KAGVTQTPRYLIKTRGQQVTLSCSPISGHRSVSWYQQTPGQGLQFLFEYFSETQRNKGNFPGRFSGRQFSNSRSEMNVSTLELGDSALYLCASSLGGGRQNTEAFFGQGTRLTVV.